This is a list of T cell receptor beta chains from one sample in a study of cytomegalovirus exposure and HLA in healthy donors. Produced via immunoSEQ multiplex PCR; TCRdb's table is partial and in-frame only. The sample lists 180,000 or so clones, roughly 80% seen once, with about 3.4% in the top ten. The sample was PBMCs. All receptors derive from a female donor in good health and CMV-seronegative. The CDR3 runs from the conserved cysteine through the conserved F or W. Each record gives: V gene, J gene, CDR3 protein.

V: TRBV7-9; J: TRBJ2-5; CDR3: CASRTDRGVEETQYF
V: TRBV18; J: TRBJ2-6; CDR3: CASSDRNSGANVLTF
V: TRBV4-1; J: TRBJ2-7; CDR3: CASSHPTGSYEQYF
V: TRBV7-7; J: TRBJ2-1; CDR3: CASSLEGGAGPPYNEQFF
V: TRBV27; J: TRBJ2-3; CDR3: CASSLRFRAGGLNPTDTQYF
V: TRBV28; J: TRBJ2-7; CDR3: CASSWDSYSYEQYF
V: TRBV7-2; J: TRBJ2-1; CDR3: CASSLAPGTSGGPGAYNEQFF
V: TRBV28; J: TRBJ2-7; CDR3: CASMAGELYEQYF
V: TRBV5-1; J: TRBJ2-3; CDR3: CASSLGLAATDTQYF
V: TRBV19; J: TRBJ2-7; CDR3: CASSLRGASYEQYF
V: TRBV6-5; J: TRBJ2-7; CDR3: CASSSGTAFSTYEQYF
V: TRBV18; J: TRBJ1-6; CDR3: CASSRDRDSSPLHF
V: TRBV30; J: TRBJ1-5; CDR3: CAWSARGSQPQHF
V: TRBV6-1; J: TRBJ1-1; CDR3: CASSAGQGIGTEAFF
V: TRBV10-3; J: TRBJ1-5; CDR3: CAISAGDSNQPQHF
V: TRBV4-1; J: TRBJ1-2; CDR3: CASSPATGRTNYGYTF
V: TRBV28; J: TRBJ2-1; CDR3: CASRTGQLYNEQFF
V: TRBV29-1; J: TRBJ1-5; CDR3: CSVAGGSNQPQHF
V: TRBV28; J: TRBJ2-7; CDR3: CASSLTDEQYF
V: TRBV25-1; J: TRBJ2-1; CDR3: CASSELAGDGYNEQFF
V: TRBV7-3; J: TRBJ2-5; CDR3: CASSPSGGVETQYF
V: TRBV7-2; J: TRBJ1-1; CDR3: CASSLMDAGTEAFF
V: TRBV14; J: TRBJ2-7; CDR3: CASSLDRVINEQYF
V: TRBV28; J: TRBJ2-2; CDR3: CASSLTGDTGELFF
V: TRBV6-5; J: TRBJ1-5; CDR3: CASSPDTNQPQHF
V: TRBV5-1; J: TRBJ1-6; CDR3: CASSLVGTDASPLHF
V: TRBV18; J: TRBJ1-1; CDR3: CASSPGRNTEAFF
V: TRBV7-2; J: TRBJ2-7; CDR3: CAASAGGPNEQYF
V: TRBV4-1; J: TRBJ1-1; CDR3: CASKSGNTEAFF
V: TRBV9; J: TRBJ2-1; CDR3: CASSFTQGEQFF
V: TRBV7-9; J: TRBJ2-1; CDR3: CASSDFSYYYNEQFF
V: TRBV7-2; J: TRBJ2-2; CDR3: CASSFQTGNTGELFF
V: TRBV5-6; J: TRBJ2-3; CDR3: CASSGVSGTDTQYF
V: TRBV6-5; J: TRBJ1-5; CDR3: CASTTGNQPQHF
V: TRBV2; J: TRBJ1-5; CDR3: CASTDSHSNQPQHF
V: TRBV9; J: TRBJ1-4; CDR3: CASSPQTGGGEKLFF
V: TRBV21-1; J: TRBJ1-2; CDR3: CASSKSHRDNYGYTF
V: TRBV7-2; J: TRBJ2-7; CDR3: CASSYMGAAYEQYF
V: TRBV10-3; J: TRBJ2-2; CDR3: CAIWDLAGHTGELFF
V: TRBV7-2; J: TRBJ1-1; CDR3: CASSLVGDYPNTEAFF
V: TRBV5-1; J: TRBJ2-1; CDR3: CASSLASSGRVQNEQFF
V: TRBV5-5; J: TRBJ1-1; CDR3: CASSLRATGILTEAFF
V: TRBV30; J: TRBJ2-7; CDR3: CAWTPTGPYEQYF
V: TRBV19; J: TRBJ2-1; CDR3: CASSMPSGEFF
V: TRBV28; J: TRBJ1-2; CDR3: CASSLLPTGNYGYTF
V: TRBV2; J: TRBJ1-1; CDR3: CASRLRGLNTEAFF
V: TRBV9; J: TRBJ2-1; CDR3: CASSPGTTNEQFF
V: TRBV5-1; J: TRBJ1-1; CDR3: CASSLAQVRGTEAFF
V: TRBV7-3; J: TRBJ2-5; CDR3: CASSSAGGLETQYF
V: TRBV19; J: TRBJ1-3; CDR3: CASSTGQFLSGNTIYF